This TCR beta chain was obtained from a study of cytomegalovirus exposure and HLA in healthy donors. Germline loops: CDR1 MDHEN, CDR2 SYDVKM. Trimming left V 3 bases short and J 5 bases short, with 10 bases between. This CDR3 spans 13 amino acids. The PCR had 60 Vbeta and 13 Jbeta primers. Produced via immunoSEQ multiplex PCR; TCRdb's table is partial and in-frame only. This table has 90,000 to 120,000 clones, 74% appearing once. This clonotype was obtained from a man aged 50 to 60 in good health and CMV-seropositive. The gene calls are TRBV28 and TRBJ2-5; tentatively, D is TRBD2 (6 bases). Sequencing used PBMCs. This chain's CDR3 is CASSFGGGETQYF. As DNA, the CDR3 is TGTGCCAGCAGTTTCGGGGGTGGGGAGACCCAGTACTTC.